This T cell receptor (beta chain) comes out of a study of T cell changes during pregnancy in multiple sclerosis. TCRdb keeps only in-frame clones here, not all; method: immunoSEQ multiplex PCR. Among around 50,000 clones listed, approximately 95% were seen once. The CDR3 has 15 residues. The V and J ends lost 5 bases and 3 bases, in that order; junction bases with no gene match: 6. From germline, CDR1 is SEHNR and CDR2 FQNEAQ (reference sequence). The receptor was derived from a female donor with multiple sclerosis, enrolled in a pregnancy study. This specimen was CD8+ T cells from peripheral blood mononuclear cells, taken in the first trimester of pregnancy. The chain employs TRBV7-9 and TRBJ2-7, with 11 bases identical to TRBD2. The CDR3 reads CASSLTSGNLYEQYF. For the CDR3, the DNA is TGTGCCAGCAGCCTGACTAGCGGGAACCTCTACGAGCAGTACTTC.